The rows below give T cell receptor beta chains drawn from one sample of a study of T cells after posttransplantation cyclophosphamide. Data came from immunoSEQ multiplex PCR; TCRdb stores just in-frame clones and leaves some out. Of 30,000 to 45,000 clones in the sample, approximately 78% were seen once. The sample was CD4+ T cells sorted from blood, taken approximately 2,000 days after a stem cell transplant with posttransplant cyclophosphamide. Receptors originate from a female patient in her forties or fifties who received an allogeneic stem cell transplant from a related donor, was CMV-positive, and had no GVHD. Some T cells may have originated in the graft donor. The CDR3 runs from the conserved cysteine through the conserved F or W.

V gene: TRBV5-1
CDR3 protein: CASSRDGERTEAFF

V gene: TRBV4-3
CDR3 protein: CASSQAPSGGAFEQFF

V gene: TRBV27
CDR3 protein: CASRFLTGGVYGYTF

V gene: TRBV6-5
CDR3 protein: CASLQGTYEQYF

V gene: TRBV2
CDR3 protein: CASSEWASGGAGELFF

V gene: TRBV27
CDR3 protein: CASSFRGSSTDTQYF

V gene: TRBV4-2
CDR3 protein: CASSQNRGLIPEAFF

V gene: TRBV19
CDR3 protein: CASTPSGGASGELFF

V gene: TRBV5-5
CDR3 protein: CASSLIWSDNSPLHF

V gene: TRBV6-1
CDR3 protein: CASSRGQTNTEAFF

V gene: TRBV4-3
CDR3 protein: CASSQDPGDVYGYTF

V gene: TRBV19
CDR3 protein: CASSIGHSNTGELFF

V gene: TRBV11-2
CDR3 protein: CASSLERSAGGPPFF

V gene: TRBV4-3
CDR3 protein: CASSQDLGGKQYF

V gene: TRBV6-1
CDR3 protein: CASSGRDREVSYEQYF

V gene: TRBV11-2
CDR3 protein: CASSLRENSGNTIYF

V gene: TRBV9
CDR3 protein: CASSVTPTPNTGELFF

V gene: TRBV5-1
CDR3 protein: CASSSSGSLQYGYTF

V gene: TRBV5-6
CDR3 protein: CASSLRGVINNNSPLHF

V gene: TRBV5-1
CDR3 protein: CASSLSDISYEQYF

V gene: TRBV7-9
CDR3 protein: CASSLETATDTQYF

V gene: TRBV5-1
CDR3 protein: CASSFRTGGLMNTEAFF

V gene: TRBV7-3
CDR3 protein: CASSPSRGSGEAFF

V gene: TRBV29-1
CDR3 protein: CSVPTTGASTEAFF

V gene: TRBV28
CDR3 protein: CASRPSGGSYEQYF

V gene: TRBV2
CDR3 protein: CASSTTGGAFF

V gene: TRBV6-5
CDR3 protein: CASSSGIGWNEQFF

V gene: TRBV18
CDR3 protein: CASSPDRRGEQYF

V gene: TRBV19
CDR3 protein: CASSTQGDQPQHF

V gene: TRBV5-1
CDR3 protein: CASSLAGAGGRNEQFF

V gene: TRBV28
CDR3 protein: CASSFSHGYTF

V gene: TRBV6-5
CDR3 protein: CASSPHLEPTYEQYF

V gene: TRBV6-1
CDR3 protein: CASSGRGRDRDTQYF

V gene: TRBV5-1
CDR3 protein: CASSGRGGRETQYF

V gene: TRBV15
CDR3 protein: CATSQLRTARYGYTF

V gene: TRBV27
CDR3 protein: CASSFRGQGSGGYNNSPLHF

V gene: TRBV5-1
CDR3 protein: CASRIRGQNTEAFF